This T cell receptor beta chain derives from a study of cytomegalovirus exposure and HLA in healthy donors. Study conclusions and caveats: Being productive about 87% or about 30% of the time was typical of most TCR beta V segments in an earlier analysis.

Germline CDR1 and CDR2: LNHDA and SQIVND (reference sequence). With 1 base removed from V and 1 base from J, the gap between germline ends came to 11 bases. This CDR3 spans 16 amino acids. As to this clone: The target antigen is unknown.

PCR employed 60 Vbeta and 13 Jbeta primers. Here immunoSEQ multiplex PCR was the method, and the copy in TCRdb shows in-frame clones only, minus some. The table has 140,000 or so clones, just under 85% seen once; the top ten hold approximately 9.7%. The sample consisted of PBMCs. The clonotype comes from a woman aged 55-69 years in good health and CMV-seropositive. The chain employs TRBV19 and TRBJ2-1; D possibly corresponds to TRBD2 (5 bases). This CDR3 reads CASSIVAGNSYNEQFF. For the CDR3, the DNA is TGTGCCAGTAGTATAGTTGCCGGGAATTCCTACAATGAGCAGTTCTTC.